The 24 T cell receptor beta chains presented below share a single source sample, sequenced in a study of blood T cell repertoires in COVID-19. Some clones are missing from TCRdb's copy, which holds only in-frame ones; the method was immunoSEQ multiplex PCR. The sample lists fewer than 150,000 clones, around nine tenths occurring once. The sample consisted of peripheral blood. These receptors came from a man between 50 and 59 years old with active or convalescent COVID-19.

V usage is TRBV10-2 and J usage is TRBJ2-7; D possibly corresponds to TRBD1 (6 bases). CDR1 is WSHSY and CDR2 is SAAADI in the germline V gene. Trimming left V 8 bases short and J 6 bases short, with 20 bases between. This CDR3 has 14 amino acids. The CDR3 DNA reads TGCGCCAGCGCTTTCCCGGGACACTTTTCCGAGCAGTACTTC. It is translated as CASAFPGHFSEQYF.

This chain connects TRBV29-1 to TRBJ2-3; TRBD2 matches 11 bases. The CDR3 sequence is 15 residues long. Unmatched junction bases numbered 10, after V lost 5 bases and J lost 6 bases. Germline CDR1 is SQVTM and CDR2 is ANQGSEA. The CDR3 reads CSVSRTSGPEDTQYF. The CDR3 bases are TGCAGCGTTTCACGGACTAGCGGGCCCGAGGATACGCAGTATTTT.

The CDR3: CASIIGATNYGYTF. The CDR3, as DNA: TGTGCCAGCATAATAGGGGCGACTAACTATGGCTACACCTTC. This chain uses TRBV6-5 with TRBJ1-2, with a possible D match to TRBD1 (5 bases). The germline V and J ends were trimmed by 7 bases and 0 bases, with 12 bases remaining between them. The CDR3 runs to 14 residues. In germline, CDR1 is MNHEY, CDR2 SVGAGI.

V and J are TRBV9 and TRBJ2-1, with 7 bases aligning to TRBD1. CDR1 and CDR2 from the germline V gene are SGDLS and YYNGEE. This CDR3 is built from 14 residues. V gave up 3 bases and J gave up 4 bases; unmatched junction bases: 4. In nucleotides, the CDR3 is TGTGCCAGCAGCGCCCGGGACAGATACAATGAGCAGTTCTTC. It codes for CASSARDRYNEQFF.

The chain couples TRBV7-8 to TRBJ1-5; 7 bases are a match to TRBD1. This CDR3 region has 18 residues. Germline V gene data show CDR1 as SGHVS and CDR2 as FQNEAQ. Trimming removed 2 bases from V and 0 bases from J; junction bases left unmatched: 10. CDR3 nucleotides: TGTGCCAGCAGCTTATTCTCGGGACAGAGAGTTAGCAATCAGCCCCAGCATTTT. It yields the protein CASSLFSGQRVSNQPQHF. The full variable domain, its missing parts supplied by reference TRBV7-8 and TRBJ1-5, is GAGVSQSPRYKVAKRGQDVALRCDPISGHVSLFWYQQALGQGPEFLTYFQNEAQLDKSGLPSDRFFAERPEGSVSTLKIQRTQQEDSAVYLCASSLFSGQRVSNQPQHFGDGTRLSIL.

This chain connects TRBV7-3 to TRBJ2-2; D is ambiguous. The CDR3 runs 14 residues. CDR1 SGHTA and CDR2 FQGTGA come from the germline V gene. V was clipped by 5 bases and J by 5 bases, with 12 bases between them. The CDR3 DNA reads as TGTGCCAGCAGCGCTAGTCTAGTGACCGGGGAGCTGTTTTTT. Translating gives CASSASLVTGELFF.

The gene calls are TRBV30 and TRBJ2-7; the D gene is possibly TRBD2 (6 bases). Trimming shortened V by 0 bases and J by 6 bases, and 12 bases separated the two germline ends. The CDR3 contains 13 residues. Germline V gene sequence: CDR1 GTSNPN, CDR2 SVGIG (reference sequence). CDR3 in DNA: TGTGCCTGGAGTGTAGGGACTCCGTCCGAGCAGTACTTC. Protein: CAWSVGTPSEQYF.

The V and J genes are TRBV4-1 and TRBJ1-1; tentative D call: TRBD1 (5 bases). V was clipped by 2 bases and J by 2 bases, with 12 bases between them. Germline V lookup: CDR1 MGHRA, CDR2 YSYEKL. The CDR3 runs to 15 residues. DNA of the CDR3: TGCGCCAGCAGCCAACAGCCGGGACTTAACACTGAAGCTTTCTTT. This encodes CASSQQPGLNTEAFF.

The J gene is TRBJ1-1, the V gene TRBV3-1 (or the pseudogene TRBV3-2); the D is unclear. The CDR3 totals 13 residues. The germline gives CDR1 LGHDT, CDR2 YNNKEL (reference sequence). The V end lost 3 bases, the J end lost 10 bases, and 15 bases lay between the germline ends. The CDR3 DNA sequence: TGTGCCAGCAGCCAGGTGCTATCCGCGGGAGCTTTCTTT. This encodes CASSQVLSAGAFF.

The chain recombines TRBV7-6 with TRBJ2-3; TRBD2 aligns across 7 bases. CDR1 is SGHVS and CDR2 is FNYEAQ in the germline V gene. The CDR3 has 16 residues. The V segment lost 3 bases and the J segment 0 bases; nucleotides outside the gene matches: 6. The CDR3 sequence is CASSLASGASTDTQYF. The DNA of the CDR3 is TGTGCCAGCAGCTTGGCCAGCGGGGCTAGCACAGATACGCAGTATTTT.

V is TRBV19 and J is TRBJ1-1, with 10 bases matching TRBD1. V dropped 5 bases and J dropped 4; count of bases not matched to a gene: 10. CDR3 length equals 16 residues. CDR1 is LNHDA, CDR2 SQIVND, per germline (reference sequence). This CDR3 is CASSPRTGGKFTEAFF. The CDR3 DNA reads TGTGCCAGTAGTCCTCGGACAGGGGGTAAGTTCACTGAAGCTTTCTTT.

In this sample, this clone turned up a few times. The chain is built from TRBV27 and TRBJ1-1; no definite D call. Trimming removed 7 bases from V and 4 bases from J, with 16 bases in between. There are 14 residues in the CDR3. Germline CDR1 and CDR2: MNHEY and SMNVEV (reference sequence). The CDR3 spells CASTRNPEGTEAFF. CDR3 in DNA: TGTGCCAGCACCCGGAACCCCGAGGGCACTGAAGCTTTCTTT.

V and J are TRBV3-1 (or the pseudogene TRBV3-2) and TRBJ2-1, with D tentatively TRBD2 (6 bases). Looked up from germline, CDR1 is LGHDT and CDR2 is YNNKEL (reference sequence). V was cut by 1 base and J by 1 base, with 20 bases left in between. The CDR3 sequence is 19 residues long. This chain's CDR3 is CASSQVAAGWISSYNEQFF. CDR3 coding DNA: TGTGCCAGCAGCCAAGTGGCGGCGGGATGGATCAGTTCCTACAATGAGCAGTTCTTC.

This CDR3 is CASSLAGAPNEKLFF. As DNA, the CDR3 is TGCGCCAGCAGCTTGGCAGGGGCTCCTAATGAAAAACTGTTTTTT. The chain joins TRBV5-1 to TRBJ1-4, with D tentatively TRBD1 (6 bases). Between the trimmed V and J ends, which lost 0 bases and 3 bases, there was a span of 9 bases. The CDR3 is 15 amino acids. The V gene's germline CDR1 is SGHRS and CDR2 YFSETQ.

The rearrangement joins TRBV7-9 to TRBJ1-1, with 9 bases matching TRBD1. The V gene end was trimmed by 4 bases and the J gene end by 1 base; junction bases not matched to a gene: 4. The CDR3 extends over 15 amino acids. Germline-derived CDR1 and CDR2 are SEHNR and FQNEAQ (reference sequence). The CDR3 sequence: CASSSRTGANTEAFF. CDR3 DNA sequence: TGTGCCAGCAGCTCTAGGACAGGGGCGAACACTGAAGCTTTCTTT. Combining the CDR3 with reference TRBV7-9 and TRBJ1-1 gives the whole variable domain DTGVSQNPRHKITKRGQNVTFRCDPISEHNRLYWYRQTLGQGPEFLTYFQNEAQLEKSRLLSDRFSAERPKGSFSTLEIQRTEQGDSAMYLCASSSRTGANTEAFFGQGTRLTVV.

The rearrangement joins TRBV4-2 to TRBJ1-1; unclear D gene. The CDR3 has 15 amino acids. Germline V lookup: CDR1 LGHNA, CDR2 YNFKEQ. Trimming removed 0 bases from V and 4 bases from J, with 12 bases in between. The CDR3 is CASSQDLAAGTEAFF. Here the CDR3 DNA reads TGTGCCAGCAGCCAAGATTTGGCGGCGGGCACTGAAGCTTTCTTT.

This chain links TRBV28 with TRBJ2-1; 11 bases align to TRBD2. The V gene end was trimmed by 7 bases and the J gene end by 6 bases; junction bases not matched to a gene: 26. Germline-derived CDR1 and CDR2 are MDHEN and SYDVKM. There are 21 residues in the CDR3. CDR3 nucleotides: TGTGCCAGCAACATGCCAAATAACAAGGGGGGCACTAGCGGGAGTGCCAATGAGCAGTTCTTC. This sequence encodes CASNMPNNKGGTSGSANEQFF.

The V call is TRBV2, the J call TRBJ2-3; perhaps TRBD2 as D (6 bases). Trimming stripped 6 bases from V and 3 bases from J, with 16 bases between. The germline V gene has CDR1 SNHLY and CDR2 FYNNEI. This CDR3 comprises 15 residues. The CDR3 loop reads CASSPNGAGTDTQYF. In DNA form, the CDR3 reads TGTGCCAGCAGCCCGAATGGGGCGGGGACAGATACGCAGTATTTT.

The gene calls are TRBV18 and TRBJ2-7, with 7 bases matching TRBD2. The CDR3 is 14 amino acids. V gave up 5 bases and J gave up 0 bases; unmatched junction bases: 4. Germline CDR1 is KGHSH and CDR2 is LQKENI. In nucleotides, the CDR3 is TGTGCCAGCTCAAGGACTAGGAGCTCCTACGAGCAGTACTTC. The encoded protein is CASSRTRSSYEQYF.

CDR3 nucleotide sequence: TGTGCCAGCAGTTTGACAGCCTGGGGGCTGTTTTTT. Encoded protein: CASSLTAWGLFF. The genes are TRBV12-3 or TRBV12-4 and TRBJ2-2, with D possibly being TRBD1 (5 bases). The length of the CDR3 is 12 residues. V gave up 3 bases and J gave up 13 bases, with 12 bases separating them.

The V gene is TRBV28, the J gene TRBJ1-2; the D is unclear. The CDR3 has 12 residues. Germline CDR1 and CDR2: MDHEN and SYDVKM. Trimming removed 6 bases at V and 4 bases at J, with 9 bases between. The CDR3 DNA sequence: TGTGCCAGCAGGCGGGCAGGCTATGGCTACACCTTC. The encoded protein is CASRRAGYGYTF.

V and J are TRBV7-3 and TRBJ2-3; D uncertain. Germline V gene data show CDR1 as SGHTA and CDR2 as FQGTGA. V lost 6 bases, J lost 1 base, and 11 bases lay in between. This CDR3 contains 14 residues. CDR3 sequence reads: CASSSSHGTDTQYF. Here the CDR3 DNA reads TGTGCCAGCAGTAGTAGTCACGGCACAGATACGCAGTATTTT.

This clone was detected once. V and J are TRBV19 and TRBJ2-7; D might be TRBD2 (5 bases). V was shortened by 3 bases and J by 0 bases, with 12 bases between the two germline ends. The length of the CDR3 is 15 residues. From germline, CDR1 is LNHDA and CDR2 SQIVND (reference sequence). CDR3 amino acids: CASSISGLPSYEQYF. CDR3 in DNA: TGTGCCAGTAGTATTTCCGGACTTCCCTCCTACGAGCAGTACTTC.

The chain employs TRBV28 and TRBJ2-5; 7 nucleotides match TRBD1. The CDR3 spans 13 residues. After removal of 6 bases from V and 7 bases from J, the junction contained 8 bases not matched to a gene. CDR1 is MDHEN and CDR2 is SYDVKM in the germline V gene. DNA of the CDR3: TGTGCCAGCAGCGCCGGACAGGAGTGGACCCAGTACTTC. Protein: CASSAGQEWTQYF.